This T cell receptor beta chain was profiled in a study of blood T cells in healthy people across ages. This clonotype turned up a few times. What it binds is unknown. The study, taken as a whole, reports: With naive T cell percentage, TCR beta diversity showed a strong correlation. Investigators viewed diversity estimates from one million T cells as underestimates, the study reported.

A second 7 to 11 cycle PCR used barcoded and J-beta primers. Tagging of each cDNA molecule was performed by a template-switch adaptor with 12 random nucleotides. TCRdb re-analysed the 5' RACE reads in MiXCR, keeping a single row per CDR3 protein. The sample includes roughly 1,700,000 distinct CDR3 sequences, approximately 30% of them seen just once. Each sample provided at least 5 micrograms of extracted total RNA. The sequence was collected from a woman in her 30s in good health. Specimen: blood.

The DNA for the CDR3 is TGTGCCAGCAGACCCGCGGACAGGGAGTACCAAGAGACCCAGTACTTC. Translated: CASRPADREYQETQYF. V is TRBV6-6 and J is TRBJ2-5, with TRBD1 identical over 8 bases. The CDR3 covers 16 residues. V lost 6 bases to trimming and J lost 0 bases; unmatched junction nucleotides: 9. The V gene's germline CDR1 is MNHNY and CDR2 SVGAGI (reference sequence).